The 26 T cell receptor beta chains below all came from one sample that was sequenced in a study. One entry per CDR3 protein results from TCRdb running MiXCR on the 5' RACE reads. Counted here are about 54,000 distinct CDR3 sequences, 15% to 20% occurring once; the ten biggest clones make up under 3%. Sequenced: naive CD4+ T cells sorted from blood. Indicated subset: naive CD4+ T cells, CD4+CD45RA+CD25-. The receptor set was obtained from a female donor with breast cancer.

This clonotype has only a few counts. J is TRBJ2-1 and V is TRBV10-1; TRBD2 agrees at 10 bases. This CDR3 has 15 amino acids. J was trimmed by 2 bases and V by 5 bases; bases with no gene match: 3. Germline lookup yields CDR1 WNHNN and CDR2 SYGVQD (reference sequence). In DNA form, the CDR3 reads TGCGCCAGCAGTCCAGCGGGGGGGCCCTACAATGAGCAGTTCTTC. Amino acid sequence: CASSPAGGPYNEQFF.

In this sample, this clonotype turned up many times. The V gene is TRBV7-9, the J gene TRBJ2-7, with TRBD2 matching over 7 bases. Germline CDR1 reads SEHNR; CDR2 reads FQNEAQ (reference sequence). There are 13 residues in the CDR3. V lost 6 bases, J lost 4 bases, and 6 bases stayed unmatched. The CDR3 coding sequence is TGTGCCAGCAGTCTGGGAGGGGAATACGAGCAGTACTTC. This translates into CASSLGGEYEQYF.

This clonotype was counted many times. The chain joins TRBV20-1 to TRBJ2-5; possible D gene TRBD2, 6 bases. Trimming pared 5 bases from V and 3 bases from J, leaving 19 bases between. The CDR3 has 15 amino acids. From germline, CDR1 is DFQATT and CDR2 SNEGSKA (reference sequence). This CDR3 is CSAVPQRPSEETQYF. The CDR3 DNA is TGCAGTGCTGTACCCCAACGACCTAGCGAAGAGACCCAGTACTTC.

This clonotype was counted ten times or more. The chain employs TRBV6-5 and TRBJ1-4, with 7 bases lining up with TRBD1. The CDR3 has 15 amino acids. Germline-derived CDR1 and CDR2 are MNHEY and SVGAGI. Unmatched junction bases numbered 3, after V lost 0 bases and J lost 5 bases. The DNA of the CDR3 is TGTGCCAGCAGTTACTCGGGACAGCGAAATGAAAAACTGTTTTTT. Protein: CASSYSGQRNEKLFF.

This clonotype was seen many times. The chain couples TRBV20-1 to TRBJ2-5; D is possibly TRBD1 or TRBD2 (6 bases each). Germline CDR1 is DFQATT and CDR2 is SNEGSKA (reference sequence). The V gene lost 0 bases and the J gene lost 4 bases, with 15 bases spanning the gap. The CDR3 sequence is 15 residues long. The CDR3 loop is CSARDGVGGRETQYF. CDR3 in DNA: TGCAGTGCTAGAGATGGGGTGGGGGGCCGAGAGACCCAGTACTTC.

The chain uses TRBV5-1 and TRBJ2-1; possible D gene TRBD2, 5 bases. V was trimmed by 0 bases and J by 0 bases, leaving 10 bases between them. The CDR3 loop spans 16 amino acids. Germline V gene lookup returns CDR1 SGHRS and CDR2 YFSETQ. CDR3 in amino acids: CASSLAGDYSYNEQFF. The CDR3 DNA reads as TGCGCCAGCAGCTTGGCCGGGGATTACTCCTACAATGAGCAGTTCTTC.

This clonotype came up many times. V gene TRBV6-5 combines with J gene TRBJ2-3; 8 nucleotides match TRBD2. The germline V gene encodes CDR1 MNHEY and CDR2 SVGAGI. Trimming removed 5 bases from V and 2 bases from J; junction bases left unmatched: 3. This CDR3 has 14 residues. CDR3 nucleotides: TGTGCCAGCAGTCCAGCGGGGGCCACAGATACGCAGTATTTT. Translating gives CASSPAGATDTQYF.

This clonotype was observed many times. The V and J genes are TRBV7-2 and TRBJ1-4, with 7 bases aligning to TRBD1. V trimming: 0 bases; J trimming: 8 bases; junction bases outside the gene matches: 6. CDR1 is SGHTA and CDR2 is FQGNSA in the germline V gene. The CDR3 spans 15 residues. As DNA, the CDR3 is TGTGCCAGCAGCTTAGCCAGGACAGGCCGCGAAAAACTGTTTTTT. Its translation: CASSLARTGREKLFF.

Notes on this clonotype: The junction differs from germline at one of its ends, possibly a read error. The J gene is TRBJ1-5, the V gene TRBV7-2, with 9 positions matching TRBD1. The CDR3 length is 14 residues. The germline V gene encodes CDR1 SGHTA and CDR2 FQGNSA. The CDR3 protein is CASSLDRGGQSQHF. CDR3 nucleotides: TGTGCCAGCAGCTTGGACAGGGGTGGTCAGTCCCAGCATTTT. Supplemented by reference TRBV7-2 and TRBJ1-5, the full variable domain reads GAGVSQSPSNKVTEKGKDVELRCDPISGHTALYWYRQSLGQGLEFLIYFQGNSAPDKSGLPSDRFSAERTGGSVSTLTIQRTQQEDSAVYLCASSLDRGGQSQHFGDGTRLSIL.

The sample holds many counts of this clonotype. The chain links TRBV6-5 to TRBJ2-1, with 10 bases aligning to TRBD2. V dropped 0 bases and J dropped 4; count of bases not matched to a gene: 6. This CDR3 is built from 17 residues. Per germline, CDR1 MNHEY and CDR2 SVGAGI. The CDR3 is CASSYSPLAGIYNEQFF. Written as DNA, the CDR3 is TGTGCCAGCAGTTACTCGCCACTAGCGGGGATTTACAATGAGCAGTTCTTC.

The rearrangement joins TRBV12-3 or TRBV12-4 to TRBJ2-1; D gene ambiguous. This CDR3 spans 11 amino acids. V lost 2 bases, J lost 8 bases, and 4 bases lay in between. The CDR3: CASSLSHEQFF. As DNA, the CDR3 is TGTGCCAGCAGTTTAAGCCATGAGCAGTTCTTC.

A few counts support this clonotype. The chain has TRBV20-1 and TRBJ1-6; D call uncertain. The CDR3 spans 13 residues. Germline assignment: CDR1 DFQATT and CDR2 SNEGSKA (reference sequence). V shed 3 bases and J shed 6 bases, with 9 bases lying between them. As DNA, the CDR3 is TGCAGTGCTAGTGGTACATTTAATTCACCCCTCCACTTT. Residues: CSASGTFNSPLHF.

This clonotype has more than one count but fewer than ten. This rearrangement joins TRBV20-1 to TRBJ2-1; D unclear. This CDR3 has 13 residues. Trimming left V 5 bases short and J 4 bases short, with 12 bases between. Germline CDR1 reads DFQATT; CDR2 reads SNEGSKA (reference sequence). CDR3 DNA: TGCAGTGCTGCGAGAGGCGAATACAATGAGCAGTTCTTC. This translates into CSAARGEYNEQFF.

This clonotype was counted only a few times. The chain joins TRBV7-2 to TRBJ2-1; 9 nucleotides line up with TRBD2. The CDR3 has 16 residues. In germline, CDR1 is SGHTA, CDR2 FQGNSA. After removal of 1 base from V and 11 bases from J, the junction contained 12 bases not matched to a gene. The CDR3 DNA sequence: TGTGCCAGCAGCTTAGGTGCGGGAGGGCCAAATGTAAAGCAGTTCTTC. It is translated as CASSLGAGGPNVKQFF.

The sample holds a few counts of this clonotype. The chain recombines TRBV5-1 with TRBJ2-2; TRBD2 matches 7 bases. The V and J ends lost 2 bases and 5 bases, in that order; junction bases with no gene match: 6. CDR1 and CDR2 (germline): SGHRS, YFSETQ. CDR3 length equals 15 residues. CDR3 DNA: TGCGCCAGCAGCTTCGCGGGAGACGTGACCGGGGAGCTGTTTTTT. Translating gives CASSFAGDVTGELFF.

CDR3 region: CSATLAGAYEQYF. DNA of the CDR3: TGCAGTGCTACACTAGCGGGGGCCTACGAGCAGTACTTC. The rearrangement joins TRBV20-1 to TRBJ2-7, with 11 bases aligning to TRBD2. CDR1 is DFQATT, CDR2 SNEGSKA, per germline (reference sequence). The CDR3 runs to 13 residues. Trimming took 4 bases from V and 2 from J; bases not matched to a gene: 1.

This clonotype has a handful of counts. In DNA, the CDR3 is TGCAGTGCTAGATCGGGACTAGCGGGAATAGACGAGCAGTACTTC. Its translation is CSARSGLAGIDEQYF. The rearrangement uses TRBV20-1 and TRBJ2-7; 13 bases are a match to TRBD2. Per the germline V gene, CDR1 is DFQATT and CDR2 is SNEGSKA (reference sequence). Trimming at V came to 2 bases and at J to 5 bases, leaving 6 bases not matched to a gene. The CDR3 has 15 amino acids.

There are a few counts of this clonotype. The chain has TRBV7-2 and TRBJ2-5, with D perhaps matching TRBD1 (5 bases). V dropped 5 bases and J dropped 2 bases, with 12 bases sitting between them. This CDR3 has 14 residues. Germline CDR1 reads SGHTA; CDR2 reads FQGNSA. The CDR3 protein is CASSPMTAQETQYF. For the CDR3, the DNA is TGTGCCAGCAGCCCGATGACAGCTCAAGAGACCCAGTACTTC.

In this sample, this clonotype turned up many times. The chain carries TRBV6-6 and TRBJ1-1, with D perhaps TRBD1 (6 bases). The germline V and J ends were trimmed by 5 bases and 4 bases, with 11 bases remaining between them. This CDR3 spans 13 amino acids. Germline V gene lookup returns CDR1 MNHNY and CDR2 SVGAGI (reference sequence). The CDR3 coding sequence is TGTGCCAGCAGTAATACAGGGAGCACTGAAGCTTTCTTT. It yields the protein CASSNTGSTEAFF.

The V and J genes are TRBV7-3 and TRBJ2-3; no firm D call. Germline V gene lookup returns CDR1 SGHTA and CDR2 FQGTGA. CDR3 size: 13 residues. Between the trimmed V and J ends, which lost 5 bases and 4 bases, there was a span of 10 bases. The CDR3 sequence is CASSSRAADTQYF. The CDR3 region has the DNA TGTGCCAGCAGCAGCCGGGCCGCAGATACGCAGTATTTT.

This clonotype appeared a few times. The genes are TRBV5-6 and TRBJ2-1, with D tentatively TRBD2 (6 bases). This CDR3 contains 16 residues. Trimming took off 0 bases at V and 0 bases at J, with 10 bases between the two ends. Germline assignment: CDR1 SGHDT and CDR2 YYEEEE. CDR3 in amino acids: CASSLVAGSSYNEQFF. The CDR3 DNA is TGTGCCAGCAGCTTGGTGGCCGGGAGCTCCTACAATGAGCAGTTCTTC.

The table lists this clonotype with many counts. This sequence joins TRBV20-1 and TRBJ2-3, with a weak D call TRBD1 (6 bases). The germline V gene has CDR1 DFQATT and CDR2 SNEGSKA (reference sequence). The CDR3 covers 15 residues. V lost 5 bases, J lost 2 bases, and 17 bases lay in between. The CDR3 here is CSAETDRFTTDTQYF. In DNA form, the CDR3 reads TGCAGTGCTGAAACCGACAGGTTTACCACAGATACGCAGTATTTT.

The V call is TRBV7-9, the J call TRBJ2-1, with 11 nucleotides matching TRBD2. The CDR3 length is 15 residues. Germline CDR1 and CDR2: SEHNR and FQNEAQ (reference sequence). The V segment lost 1 base and the J segment 6 bases; nucleotides outside the gene matches: 2. CDR3: CASSLGLAGGNEQFF. The CDR3 nucleotides are TGTGCCAGCAGCTTAGGTCTAGCGGGAGGCAATGAGCAGTTCTTC.

V usage is TRBV15 and J usage is TRBJ1-5; D uncertain. Between the trimmed V and J ends, which lost 1 base and 6 bases, there was a span of 7 bases. Germline V lookup: CDR1 LNHNV, CDR2 YYDKDF (reference sequence). The CDR3 extends over 13 amino acids. CDR3 loop: CATSRAGIQPQHF. In DNA form, the CDR3 reads TGTGCCACCAGCAGAGCGGGGATTCAGCCCCAGCATTTT.

This clonotype was detected a few times. The chain has TRBV28 and TRBJ2-2; unclear D gene. This CDR3 is built from 12 residues. The V and J ends lost 3 bases and 4 bases respectively, with 3 bases between them. CDR1 and CDR2 (germline): MDHEN, SYDVKM. In DNA, the CDR3 is TGTGCCAGCAGTTTTTCCACCGGGGAGCTGTTTTTT. Translating gives CASSFSTGELFF.

This clonotype was found a few times. The chain is built from TRBV6-5 and TRBJ2-3; 9 bases line up with TRBD2. Trimming took 3 bases from V and 4 from J; bases not matched to a gene: 8. The CDR3 runs 16 residues. Germline values: CDR1 MNHEY, CDR2 SVGAGI. The CDR3 reads CASSYVAGGPSDTQYF. The CDR3 bases are TGTGCCAGCAGTTATGTGGCGGGAGGGCCGTCAGATACGCAGTATTTT.